The rows below give T cell receptor beta chains drawn from one sample of a study of blood T cell repertoires in COVID-19. The repertoire was sequenced with immunoSEQ multiplex PCR; TCRdb's copy has only in-frame clones and lacks some. In the table there are over 85,000 clones, approximately 78% of which are singletons. The sequencing sample was made of peripheral blood. All receptors come from a man between 60 and 70 years old with active or convalescent COVID-19. Each CDR3 is given with its conserved first and last residue. D genes are given only for firm matches. Expanded clones are given a class, and other clones once, few, many or no size at all.

V gene: TRBV7-8
D gene: TRBD1
J gene: TRBJ2-7
clone size: NA
CDR3 DNA: TGTGCCAGCAGCGTTACAGGGGGCGTTAACGAGCAGTACTTC
CDR3 protein: CASSVTGGVNEQYF

V gene: TRBV6-2/TRBV6-3
D gene: NA
J gene: TRBJ1-1
clone size: NA
CDR3 DNA: TGTGCCAGCAGTCTTGGGACTTCAGCTTTCTTT
CDR3 protein: CASSLGTSAFF

V gene: TRBV18
D gene: NA
J gene: TRBJ2-3
clone size: NA
CDR3 DNA: TGTGCCAGCTCACTCACGACCCCTTCTTATCGGGCTAGCGCAACAGATACGCAGTATTTT
CDR3 protein: CASSLTTPSYRASATDTQYF

V gene: TRBV3-1/TRBV3-2
D gene: NA
J gene: TRBJ1-1
clone size: NA
CDR3 DNA: TGTGCCAGCAGCCCCCACATACTAGTGGACACTGAAGCTTTCTTT
CDR3 protein: CASSPHILVDTEAFF

V gene: TRBV7-8
D gene: TRBD2
J gene: TRBJ2-3
clone size: NA
CDR3 DNA: TGTGCCAGCGGCGGGAGGGCCGAAGATACGCAGTATTTT
CDR3 protein: CASGGRAEDTQYF

V gene: TRBV29-1
D gene: NA
J gene: TRBJ2-3
clone size: NA
CDR3 DNA: TGCAGCGTTGAAGAGAGGAGCACAGATACGCAGTATTTT
CDR3 protein: CSVEERSTDTQYF

V gene: TRBV3-1/TRBV3-2
D gene: TRBD2
J gene: TRBJ2-1
clone size: NA
CDR3 DNA: TGTGCCAGCAGCCAAACTAGCGGGAGCTTTGAGCAGTTCTTC
CDR3 protein: CASSQTSGSFEQFF

V gene: TRBV29-1
D gene: TRBD1
J gene: TRBJ2-2
clone size: NA
CDR3 DNA: TGCAGCGGCCAGGGACAGGGGAACACCGGGGAGCTGTTTTTT
CDR3 protein: CSGQGQGNTGELFF

V gene: TRBV12-3/TRBV12-4
D gene: NA
J gene: TRBJ1-5
clone size: NA
CDR3 DNA: TGTGCCAGCCGGGGGGTGGATCAGCCCCAGCATTTT
CDR3 protein: CASRGVDQPQHF

V gene: TRBV4-3
D gene: NA
J gene: TRBJ2-5
clone size: few
CDR3 DNA: TGCGCCAGCAGCCAAGCGGGAGAGACCCAGTACTTC
CDR3 protein: CASSQAGETQYF

V gene: TRBV7-9
D gene: NA
J gene: TRBJ1-2
clone size: NA
CDR3 DNA: TGTGCCAGCAGCTTCCCAGGACAGTATGGCTACACCTTC
CDR3 protein: CASSFPGQYGYTF

V gene: TRBV15
D gene: TRBD2
J gene: TRBJ2-2
clone size: NA
CDR3 DNA: TGTGCCACCAGCTTAGCGGGAGGGCAGAACGGGGAGCTGTTTTTT
CDR3 protein: CATSLAGGQNGELFF

V gene: TRBV5-6
D gene: NA
J gene: TRBJ1-5
clone size: few
CDR3 DNA: TGTGCCAGCAGCTTTTCCGGTCCGGGGGTAAGCAATCAGCCCCAGCATTTT
CDR3 protein: CASSFSGPGVSNQPQHF